These 15 T cell receptor beta chains came from one sample sequenced in a study of cytomegalovirus exposure and HLA in healthy donors (dated by TCRdb to 2017 to 2019). Receptors were amplified or captured by the immunoSEQ multiplex PCR assay. For the multiplex PCR, a mixture combining 60 forward primers for TCR Vbeta segments and 13 reverse primers for TCR Jbeta segments was used. TCRdb's version of the immuneACCESS table is confined to in-frame rearrangements and falls short of the full clone set. An unresolved V gene accounts for under half of the shortfall where checked; the remainder is of unknown origin. The sample table shows around 150,000 clones, and about three quarters are seen once. The ten top clones hold about 0.66% of the sample. Sequencing was carried out using PBMCs. Receptors originate from a male donor in good health and CMV-seronegative.

The sample holds a few counts of this clone. The chain recombines TRBV27 with TRBJ1-6, with 8 bases aligning to TRBD1. From germline, CDR1 is MNHEY and CDR2 SMNVEV (reference sequence). CDR3 length equals 14 residues. The V and J ends lost 7 bases and 6 bases, in that order; junction bases with no gene match: 5. The CDR3 protein is CASTETGVNSPLHF. The CDR3 DNA sequence: TGTGCCAGCACCGAGACAGGGGTTAATTCACCCCTCCACTTT.

This clone was seen more than once but under ten times. V and J are TRBV27 and TRBJ2-7, with D possibly TRBD1 on 6 matching bases. Germline values: CDR1 MNHEY, CDR2 SMNVEV (reference sequence). Trimming took off 5 bases at V and 6 bases at J, with 17 bases between the two ends. The CDR3 spans 14 residues. The DNA of the CDR3 is TGTGCCAGCAGTCCTCGAGGGGGTTCTGCCGAGCAGTACTTC. Protein sequence: CASSPRGGSAEQYF.

DNA of the CDR3: TGTGCCTGGAGTGCGACAGGGGATAATGAAAAACTGTTTTTT. The encoded protein is CAWSATGDNEKLFF. The chain employs TRBV30 and TRBJ1-4, with 8 nucleotides matching TRBD1. This CDR3 spans 14 amino acids. Losses at the gene ends were 1 base for V and 4 bases for J; bases not matched to a gene: 2. From germline, CDR1 is GTSNPN and CDR2 SVGIG (reference sequence).

The chain has TRBV5-4 and TRBJ1-4, with 7 bases matching TRBD1. CDR1 and CDR2 (germline): SGHNT, YYREEE (reference sequence). CDR3 length equals 18 residues. V dropped 2 bases and J dropped 1; count of bases not matched to a gene: 11. CDR3 sequence: CASSFGQGGFGTNEKLFF. The CDR3 DNA reads as TGTGCCAGCAGCTTCGGGCAGGGGGGCTTTGGAACTAATGAAAAACTGTTTTTT.

The chain couples TRBV29-1 to TRBJ1-2; D is unclear. Trimming cost V 4 bases and J 1 base, with 7 bases left between them. This CDR3 is 12 amino acids long. Per the germline V gene, CDR1 is SQVTM and CDR2 is ANQGSEA. This CDR3 is CSVVPDNYGYTF. DNA for the CDR3: TGCAGCGTTGTGCCAGATAACTATGGCTACACCTTC.

The chain links TRBV6-5 to TRBJ1-1; D gene ambiguous. Germline CDR1 MNHEY, CDR2 SVGAGI. Trimming removed 3 bases at V and 7 bases at J, with 12 bases between. The CDR3 is made up of 13 amino acids. The CDR3 sequence is CASSYGGSVEAFF. The CDR3 DNA reads as TGTGCCAGCAGTTATGGCGGCTCGGTTGAAGCTTTCTTT.

The chain has TRBV21-1 and TRBJ2-5; no check of the table's D call, TRBD2, against the DNA was made. TRBV21-1 constitutes a pseudogene. The CDR3 has 16 amino acids. Written as DNA, the CDR3 is TGTGCCAGCAGCCTTGAAAGCGGGGTCAGGGAACAGACCCAGTACTTC. Its translation: CASSLESGVREQTQYF.

This clone was observed a single time. This rearrangement joins TRBV5-1 to TRBJ2-2, with D unresolved. This CDR3 has 15 amino acids. Germline V lookup: CDR1 SGHRS, CDR2 YFSETQ. The germline V and J ends were trimmed by 0 bases and 3 bases, with 9 bases remaining between them. The CDR3 here is CASSLDSLYTGELFF. For the CDR3, the DNA is TGCGCCAGCAGCTTGGACAGCCTGTACACCGGGGAGCTGTTTTTT.

V usage is TRBV29-1 and J usage is TRBJ2-7; 8 bases map to TRBD1. J lost 3 bases, V lost 2 bases, and 3 bases had no gene match. Germline CDR1 reads SQVTM; CDR2 reads ANQGSEA. This CDR3 has 13 amino acids. CDR3 in DNA: TGCAGCGTTGAAACGGGACAGGACTACGAGCAGTACTTC. It encodes CSVETGQDYEQYF.

V and J are TRBV9 and TRBJ2-1; no firm D call. This CDR3 has 11 amino acids. From germline, CDR1 is SGDLS and CDR2 YYNGEE. V dropped 3 bases and J dropped 6 bases, with 4 bases sitting between them. CDR3 bases: TGTGCCAGCAGCGACTCCAATGAGCAGTTCTTC. It encodes CASSDSNEQFF.

V usage is TRBV11-3 and J usage is TRBJ1-4; a weak D match, TRBD1 (5 bases). The germline CDR1 and CDR2 sequences are SGHNT and YENEEA. Trimming shortened V by 0 bases and J by 8 bases, and 7 bases separated the two germline ends. CDR3 length equals 13 residues. For the CDR3, the DNA is TGTGCCAGCAGCTTAGATCGGGGGGAAAAACTGTTTTTT. Translating it yields CASSLDRGEKLFF.

The CDR3 region has the DNA TGTGCCAGCAGTGAGGAGGGCTGGGATTCACCCCTCCACTTT. Translating gives CASSEEGWDSPLHF. V gene TRBV6-4 combines with J gene TRBJ1-6; D unclear. Germline V lookup: CDR1 MRHNA, CDR2 SNTAGT. The CDR3 is 14 amino acids. V gave up 3 bases and J gave up 8 bases, with 11 bases separating them.

J is TRBJ2-1 and V is TRBV19; the match to TRBD1 covers 9 bases. Germline V gives CDR1 LNHDA, CDR2 SQIVND (reference sequence). V lost 6 bases to trimming and J lost 3 bases; unmatched junction nucleotides: 0. There are 13 residues in the CDR3. CDR3 DNA: TGTGCCAGTAGGGACAGGGGCTACAATGAGCAGTTCTTC. This codes for CASRDRGYNEQFF.

The genes are TRBV7-9 and TRBJ2-3, with 7 bases fitting TRBD2. The CDR3 is 15 residues long. The germline V gene has CDR1 SEHNR and CDR2 FQNEAQ (reference sequence). V shed 10 bases and J 1 base; nucleotides not matched to a gene: 11. This chain's CDR3 is CATQRREEGTDTQYF. The CDR3 nucleotides are TGTGCCACCCAGAGACGGGAGGAGGGCACAGATACGCAGTATTTT. Full variable domain (remainder filled in from reference TRBV7-9 and TRBJ2-3): DTGVSQNPRHKITKRGQNVTFRCDPISEHNRLYWYRQTLGQGPEFLTYFQNEAQLEKSRLLSDRFSAERPKGSFSTLEIQRTEQGDSAMYLCATQRREEGTDTQYFGPGTRLTVL.

This clone has a single count. The rearrangement links TRBV5-1 to TRBJ1-2, with D perhaps TRBD1 (6 bases). This CDR3 spans 15 amino acids. Per germline, CDR1 SGHRS and CDR2 YFSETQ. V was pared by 2 bases and J by 4 bases, with 15 bases between. CDR3 region: CASSFQSGVAYGYTF. CDR3 in DNA: TGCGCCAGCAGCTTCCAATCAGGGGTAGCCTATGGCTACACCTTC.